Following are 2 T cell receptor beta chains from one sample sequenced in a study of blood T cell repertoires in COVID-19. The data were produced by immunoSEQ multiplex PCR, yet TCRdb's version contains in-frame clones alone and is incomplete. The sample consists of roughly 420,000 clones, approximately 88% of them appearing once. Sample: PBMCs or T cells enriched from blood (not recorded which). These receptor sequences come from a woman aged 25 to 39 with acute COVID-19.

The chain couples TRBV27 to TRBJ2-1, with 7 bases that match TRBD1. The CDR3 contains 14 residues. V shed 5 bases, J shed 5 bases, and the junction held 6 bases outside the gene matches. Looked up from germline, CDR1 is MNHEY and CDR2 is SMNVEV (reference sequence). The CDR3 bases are TGTGCCAGCAGTGACAGGGTTTTGGACAATGAGCAGTTCTTC. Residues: CASSDRVLDNEQFF.

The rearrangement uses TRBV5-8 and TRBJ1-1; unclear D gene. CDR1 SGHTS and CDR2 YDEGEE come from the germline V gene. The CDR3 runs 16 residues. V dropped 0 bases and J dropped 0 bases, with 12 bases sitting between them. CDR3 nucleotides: TGTGCCAGCAGCTTGGTTACTTACAGCCTGAACACTGAAGCTTTCTTT. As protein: CASSLVTYSLNTEAFF.